The rows below give T cell receptor beta chains drawn from one sample of a study of T cells in narcolepsy. Repertoires were generated with immunoSEQ multiplex PCR, while TCRdb's copy carries only in-frame clones and drops some. Here the sample spans tens of thousands of clones, around 75% being singletons. The sample comprised CD45RA- memory CD4+ T cells from PBMCs. The receptors stem from a human donor with narcolepsy. Each CDR3 is given with its conserved first and last residue. Fields, in order: D gene, V gene, clone size, J gene, CDR3 DNA, CDR3 protein. The D gene is left open where the match is weak. Clone size appears in some rows only: once, few, many, or a class for an expanded clone.

D gene: TRBD1
V gene: TRBV5-1
clone size: .
J gene: TRBJ1-1
CDR3 DNA: TGCGCCAGCAGCTTGATATCGAGACAGGGGAACACTGAAGCTTTCTTT
CDR3 protein: CASSLISRQGNTEAFF

D gene: .
V gene: TRBV27
clone size: .
J gene: TRBJ1-1
CDR3 DNA: TGTGCCAGCAGTTTAGTCCGGTCCAGCGGGGCTTTCTTT
CDR3 protein: CASSLVRSSGAFF

D gene: TRBD1
V gene: TRBV27
clone size: .
J gene: TRBJ2-2
CDR3 DNA: TGTGCCAGCAGTTCGGGACAGTACACCGGGGAGCTGTTTTTT
CDR3 protein: CASSSGQYTGELFF

D gene: .
V gene: TRBV30
clone size: .
J gene: TRBJ1-5
CDR3 DNA: TGTGCCTGGAGCATTGATAGCAATCAGCCCCAGCATTTT
CDR3 protein: CAWSIDSNQPQHF

D gene: .
V gene: TRBV9
clone size: .
J gene: TRBJ1-4
CDR3 DNA: TGTGCCAGCAGCGTAACGGGTACAACTAATGAAAAACTGTTTTTT
CDR3 protein: CASSVTGTTNEKLFF

D gene: .
V gene: TRBV7-6
clone size: few
J gene: TRBJ1-1
CDR3 DNA: TGTGCCAGCAGCTTAGCTAGGGGTGAAGCTTTCTTT
CDR3 protein: CASSLARGEAFF

D gene: .
V gene: TRBV28
clone size: .
J gene: TRBJ1-2
CDR3 DNA: TGTGCCAGCAGTTTAATGGGGCAGACGTATGGCTACACCTTC
CDR3 protein: CASSLMGQTYGYTF

D gene: TRBD1
V gene: TRBV2
clone size: .
J gene: TRBJ2-7
CDR3 DNA: TGTGCCAGCAGTCCTGACAGGGTACGGGTCCACGAGCAGTACTTC
CDR3 protein: CASSPDRVRVHEQYF

D gene: .
V gene: TRBV9
clone size: .
J gene: TRBJ1-1
CDR3 DNA: TGTGCCAGCAGCGTACTGGGGGCCACTGAAGCTTTCTTT
CDR3 protein: CASSVLGATEAFF

D gene: .
V gene: TRBV10-2
clone size: .
J gene: TRBJ1-2
CDR3 DNA: TGCGCCAGCAGTGATGACAGGCCCTATGGCTACACCTTC
CDR3 protein: CASSDDRPYGYTF

D gene: .
V gene: TRBV19
clone size: .
J gene: TRBJ1-3
CDR3 DNA: TGTGCCAGTACCCCAGACAGAAGCTCTGGAAACACCATATATTTT
CDR3 protein: CASTPDRSSGNTIYF

D gene: .
V gene: TRBV6-1
clone size: few
J gene: TRBJ2-7
CDR3 DNA: TGTGCCAGCAGTGAAAGGGATAAGTACTTC
CDR3 protein: CASSERDKYF

D gene: .
V gene: TRBV11-3
clone size: .
J gene: TRBJ2-7
CDR3 DNA: TGTGCCAGCAGCAACAGGGAAAACTACGAGCAGTACTTC
CDR3 protein: CASSNRENYEQYF

D gene: .
V gene: TRBV25-1
clone size: .
J gene: TRBJ1-3
CDR3 DNA: TGTGCCAGCAGTGAAGGCACTGGTGGTGGAAACACCATATATTTT
CDR3 protein: CASSEGTGGGNTIYF

D gene: .
V gene: TRBV7-2
clone size: .
J gene: TRBJ2-3
CDR3 DNA: TGTGCCAGCAGCGCCTTGGAATCGCAGTATTTT
CDR3 protein: CASSALESQYF

D gene: .
V gene: TRBV14
clone size: .
J gene: TRBJ1-2
CDR3 DNA: TGTGCCAGCAGCCAAGACGGGCTGGGGGAACAGATCTATGGCTACACCTTC
CDR3 protein: CASSQDGLGEQIYGYTF

D gene: .
V gene: TRBV9
clone size: .
J gene: TRBJ1-2
CDR3 DNA: TGTGCCAGCAGCCTCAACTATGGCTACACCTTC
CDR3 protein: CASSLNYGYTF

D gene: TRBD2
V gene: TRBV10-3
clone size: .
J gene: TRBJ2-1
CDR3 DNA: TGTGCCACCAAGAGAACGGGAGGGCCGGAGAATGAGCAGTTCTTC
CDR3 protein: CATKRTGGPENEQFF

D gene: TRBD2
V gene: TRBV30
clone size: .
J gene: TRBJ2-1
CDR3 DNA: TGTGCCTGGAAGCCGGGGACTAGTTTGCTCTACAATGAGCAGTTCTTC
CDR3 protein: CAWKPGTSLLYNEQFF

D gene: TRBD2
V gene: TRBV9
clone size: .
J gene: TRBJ2-5
CDR3 DNA: TGTGCCAGCAGCCCCGCAGCGGGAGTAGGGGAGACCCAGTACTTC
CDR3 protein: CASSPAAGVGETQYF

D gene: .
V gene: TRBV29-1
clone size: .
J gene: TRBJ1-1
CDR3 DNA: TGCAGCGCCGCTGGTCAGGTGAACACTGAAGCTTTCTTT
CDR3 protein: CSAAGQVNTEAFF

D gene: TRBD2
V gene: TRBV18
clone size: .
J gene: TRBJ2-7
CDR3 DNA: TGTGCCAGCTCACCGGGGGGGGAGCAGTACTTC
CDR3 protein: CASSPGGEQYF

D gene: .
V gene: TRBV14
clone size: .
J gene: TRBJ2-7
CDR3 DNA: TGTGCCAGCAGCCAAGACGGACTGCGGACCCGGGAGCAGTACTTC
CDR3 protein: CASSQDGLRTREQYF

D gene: TRBD2
V gene: TRBV14
clone size: .
J gene: TRBJ2-3
CDR3 DNA: TGTGCCAGCAGCCAACCTACCGGGACTAGCGGGAGTCGTACAGATACGCAGTATTTT
CDR3 protein: CASSQPTGTSGSRTDTQYF

D gene: .
V gene: TRBV5-1
clone size: .
J gene: TRBJ1-3
CDR3 DNA: TGCGCCAGCAGCTCGGGAGGACATAGCTCGGACACCATATATTTT
CDR3 protein: CASSSGGHSSDTIYF

D gene: .
V gene: TRBV27
clone size: .
J gene: TRBJ1-6
CDR3 DNA: TGTGCCAGCAGTGAGGGTTCTAATTCACCCCTCCACTTT
CDR3 protein: CASSEGSNSPLHF

D gene: .
V gene: TRBV5-1
clone size: .
J gene: TRBJ2-2
CDR3 DNA: TGCGCCAGCAGCTTGCCCCGGTCGTCCGGGGAGCTGTTTTTT
CDR3 protein: CASSLPRSSGELFF

D gene: TRBD1
V gene: TRBV2
clone size: few
J gene: TRBJ1-5
CDR3 DNA: TGTGCCAGCGGCGGGACAGGGACTGGGAGCAATCAGCCCCAGCATTTT
CDR3 protein: CASGGTGTGSNQPQHF

D gene: TRBD2
V gene: TRBV19
clone size: .
J gene: TRBJ2-5
CDR3 DNA: TGTGCCAGTACTCCCCCGAGTTCAGGACTAGCCCAAGAGACCCAGTACTTC
CDR3 protein: CASTPPSSGLAQETQYF

D gene: .
V gene: TRBV23-1
clone size: .
J gene: TRBJ1-5
CDR3 DNA: TGCGCCAGCATTACAGGTGGGGGGCAGGGGCAGCCCCAGCATTTT
CDR3 protein: CASITGGGQGQPQHF

D gene: .
V gene: TRBV30
clone size: .
J gene: TRBJ1-1
CDR3 DNA: TGTGCCTGGGGACAGAGAGACACTGAAGCTTTCTTT
CDR3 protein: CAWGQRDTEAFF

D gene: .
V gene: TRBV6-6
clone size: .
J gene: TRBJ1-2
CDR3 DNA: TGTGCCAGCAGTTACTCGACGGCGAACTATGGCTACACCTTC
CDR3 protein: CASSYSTANYGYTF

D gene: TRBD2
V gene: TRBV11-3
clone size: .
J gene: TRBJ2-1
CDR3 DNA: TGTGCCAGCAGTTTCCTAAAGACTAGCGGGAGGAATGAGCAGTTCTTC
CDR3 protein: CASSFLKTSGRNEQFF

D gene: TRBD1
V gene: TRBV7-2
clone size: .
J gene: TRBJ1-4
CDR3 DNA: TGTGCCAGCAGCCGGAACAGGGGGGTTAATGAAAAACTGTTTTTT
CDR3 protein: CASSRNRGVNEKLFF

D gene: TRBD2
V gene: TRBV2
clone size: .
J gene: TRBJ2-1
CDR3 DNA: TGTGCCAGCTCTGTTAATCTAGCGGGAGGGTACAATGAGCAGTTCTTC
CDR3 protein: CASSVNLAGGYNEQFF

D gene: .
V gene: TRBV10-2
clone size: .
J gene: TRBJ2-7
CDR3 DNA: TGCGCCAGCAGTGAGTCGACGGGTACAGACGAGCAGTACTTC
CDR3 protein: CASSESTGTDEQYF

D gene: .
V gene: TRBV27
clone size: .
J gene: TRBJ2-2
CDR3 DNA: TGTGCCAGCAGCCCCCAGAAAACCGGGGAGCTGTTTTTT
CDR3 protein: CASSPQKTGELFF

D gene: .
V gene: TRBV14
clone size: .
J gene: TRBJ2-7
CDR3 DNA: TGTGCCAGCAGCCAAGATTGGGTAACAGAGCAGTACTTC
CDR3 protein: CASSQDWVTEQYF

D gene: .
V gene: TRBV5-1
clone size: .
J gene: TRBJ2-7
CDR3 DNA: TGCGCCAGCAGCTTGGCCGGCCAGGCCTCCTACGAGCAGTACTTC
CDR3 protein: CASSLAGQASYEQYF

D gene: .
V gene: TRBV9
clone size: .
J gene: TRBJ1-2
CDR3 DNA: TGTGCCAGCACCCGGGACCGAAATAACTATGGCTACACCTTC
CDR3 protein: CASTRDRNNYGYTF

D gene: .
V gene: TRBV30
clone size: .
J gene: TRBJ2-6
CDR3 DNA: TGTGCCTGGAGTGTAGGGGGTGGGGCCAACGTCCTGACTTTC
CDR3 protein: CAWSVGGGANVLTF

D gene: .
V gene: TRBV15
clone size: .
J gene: TRBJ2-7
CDR3 DNA: TGTGCCACCAGCAGAGGTGCTAGCTCCTACGAGCAGTACTTC
CDR3 protein: CATSRGASSYEQYF

D gene: .
V gene: TRBV14
clone size: .
J gene: TRBJ1-4
CDR3 DNA: TGTGCCAGCAGCCAAATAGGAGGACTTAATGAAAAACTGTTTTTT
CDR3 protein: CASSQIGGLNEKLFF

D gene: .
V gene: TRBV10-1
clone size: few
J gene: TRBJ2-7
CDR3 DNA: TGCGCCAGCAGTGAGGGTTCCTACGAGCAGTACTTC
CDR3 protein: CASSEGSYEQYF

D gene: TRBD2
V gene: TRBV11-3
clone size: .
J gene: TRBJ2-3
CDR3 DNA: TGTGCCAGCAGCTTAGGCCTAGCGGGACACACAGATACGCAGTATTTT
CDR3 protein: CASSLGLAGHTDTQYF

D gene: .
V gene: TRBV13
clone size: .
J gene: TRBJ1-2
CDR3 DNA: TGTGCCAGCAGCTTAGTAAAGGGTGCGGGGTATTTATCCGGTGGCTACACCTTC
CDR3 protein: CASSLVKGAGYLSGGYTF

D gene: .
V gene: TRBV29-1
clone size: .
J gene: TRBJ2-7
CDR3 DNA: TGCAGCGTTGATTTAACTTTACACGAGCAGTACTTC
CDR3 protein: CSVDLTLHEQYF

D gene: .
V gene: TRBV7-2
clone size: once
J gene: TRBJ1-6
CDR3 DNA: TGTGCCAGCAGCTCGGACAGTGGGACCAATTCACCCCTCCACTTT
CDR3 protein: CASSSDSGTNSPLHF

D gene: .
V gene: TRBV28
clone size: few
J gene: TRBJ1-3
CDR3 DNA: TGTGCCAGCAGTTATGGGAGTAGAATGGGAAACACCATATATTTT
CDR3 protein: CASSYGSRMGNTIYF